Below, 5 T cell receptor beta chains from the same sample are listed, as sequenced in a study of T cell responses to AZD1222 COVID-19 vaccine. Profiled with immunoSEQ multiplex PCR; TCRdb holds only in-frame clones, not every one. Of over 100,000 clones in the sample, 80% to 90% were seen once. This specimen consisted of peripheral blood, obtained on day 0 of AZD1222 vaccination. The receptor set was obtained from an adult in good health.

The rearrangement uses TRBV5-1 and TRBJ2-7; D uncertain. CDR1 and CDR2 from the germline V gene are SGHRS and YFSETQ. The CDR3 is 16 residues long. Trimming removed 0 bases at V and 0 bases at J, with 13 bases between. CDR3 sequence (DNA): TGCGCCAGCAGCTTGGAACGTGTGGCCCTCTCCTACGAGCAGTACTTC. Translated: CASSLERVALSYEQYF. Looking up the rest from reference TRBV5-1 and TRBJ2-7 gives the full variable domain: KAGVTQTPRYLIKTRGQQVTLSCSPISGHRSVSWYQQTPGQGLQFLFEYFSETQRNKGNFPGRFSGRQFSNSRSEMNVSTLELGDSALYLCASSLERVALSYEQYFGPGTRLTVT.

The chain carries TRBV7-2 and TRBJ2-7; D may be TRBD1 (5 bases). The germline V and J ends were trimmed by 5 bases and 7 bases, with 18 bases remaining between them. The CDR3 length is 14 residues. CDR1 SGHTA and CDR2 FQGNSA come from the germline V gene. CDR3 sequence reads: CASSPHSGFGEQYF. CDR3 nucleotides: TGTGCCAGCAGCCCGCATTCAGGGTTCGGGGAGCAGTACTTC.

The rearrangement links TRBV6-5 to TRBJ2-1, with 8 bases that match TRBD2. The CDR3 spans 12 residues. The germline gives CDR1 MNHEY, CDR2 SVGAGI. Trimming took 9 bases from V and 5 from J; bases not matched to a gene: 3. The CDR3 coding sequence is TGTGCCAGTGTTAGCGGGAACAATGAGCAGTTCTTC. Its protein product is CASVSGNNEQFF.

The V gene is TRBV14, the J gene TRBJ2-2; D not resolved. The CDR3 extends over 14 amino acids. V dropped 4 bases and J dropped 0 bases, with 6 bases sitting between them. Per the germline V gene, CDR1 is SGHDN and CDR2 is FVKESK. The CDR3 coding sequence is TGTGCCAGCAGCCCTCAGGCGAACACCGGGGAGCTGTTTTTT. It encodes CASSPQANTGELFF. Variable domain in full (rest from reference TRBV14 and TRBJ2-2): EAGVTQFPSHSVIEKGQTVTLRCDPISGHDNLYWYRRVMGKEIKFLLHFVKESKQDESGMPNNRFLAERTGGTYSTLKVQPAELEDSGVYFCASSPQANTGELFFGEGSRLTVL.

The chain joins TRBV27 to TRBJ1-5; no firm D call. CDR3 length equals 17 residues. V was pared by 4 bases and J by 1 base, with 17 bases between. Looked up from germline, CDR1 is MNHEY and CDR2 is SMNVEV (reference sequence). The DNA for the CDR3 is TGTGCCAGCAGTTCCTTTTTGGGCAAAAAGAGCAATCAGCCCCAGCATTTT. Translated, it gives CASSSFLGKKSNQPQHF.